The 3 T cell receptor beta chains below all came from one sample that was sequenced in a study of identical twins. TCRdb itself ran the 5' RACE reads through MiXCR, one entry per CDR3 protein. This repertoire shows approximately 700,000 distinct CDR3 sequences, around 6% found once; its top ten account for around 2%. Source material: naive T cells sorted from blood. These receptors were obtained from a man between 18 and 35 years old in good health.

This clonotype has a count of ten or more. The rearrangement links TRBV24-1 to TRBJ2-7; D is ambiguous. Germline V gene sequence: CDR1 KGHDR, CDR2 SFDVKD. V was clipped by 1 base and J by 2 bases, with 5 bases between them. CDR3 length equals 13 residues. This CDR3 is CATSDFPTYEQYF. The CDR3 nucleotides are TGTGCCACCAGTGATTTCCCGACCTACGAGCAGTACTTC.

This clonotype was seen more than once but under ten times. CDR3: CAGSGTGSYEQYV. In nucleotides, the CDR3 is TGTGCCGGTTCGGGTACAGGCTCCTACGAGCAGTACGTC. The V call is TRBV19, the J call TRBJ2-7; D possibly corresponds to TRBD1 (5 bases). This CDR3 region has 13 residues. V lost 11 bases and J 0 bases, leaving 14 bases between the germline ends. The V gene's germline CDR1 is LNHDA and CDR2 SQIVND (reference sequence).

There are many counts of this clonotype. V and J are TRBV24-1 and TRBJ2-2; 9 nucleotides agree with TRBD1. With V trimmed by 5 bases and J by 0 bases, 9 bases remained unmatched. This CDR3 is 18 amino acids long. Germline loops: CDR1 KGHDR, CDR2 SFDVKD. The CDR3, as DNA: TGTGCCACCAGTGCCTTAACGGGACAGGGCGCGAACACCGGGGAGCTGTTTTTT. This sequence encodes CATSALTGQGANTGELFF.